The entry below gives a single TCR beta chain sequence along with its context. The antigen is undetermined. The data are from a study of CD8 T cells in ankylosing spondylitis. CDR1 is DFQATT, CDR2 SNEGSKA, per germline (reference sequence). V lost 3 bases, J lost 5 bases, and 13 bases stayed unmatched. This CDR3 has 16 amino acids. Study outcomes and limitations: One TCR beta motif, made up of roughly eight highly homologous variants, appeared characteristic of ankylosing spondylitis blood. Disease-associated clones were reportedly significantly overrepresented in matched ankylosing spondylitis synovial fluid.

TCRdb reanalysed the 5' RACE reads using MiXCR and keeps one entry per CDR3 protein. Of roughly 700,000 distinct CDR3 sequences listed, 15% to 20% were seen once; the top ten hold under 20%. V and J are TRBV20-1 and TRBJ2-1; 7 positions agree with TRBD1. The sequenced material came from blood, either unsorted or a sorted T cell fraction (not recorded which). The sequence derives from a male donor with ankylosing spondylitis. CDR3 sequence (DNA): TGCAGTGCTAGTAGGGGGCTGGTCCGACGAAACAATGAGCAGTTCTTC. It yields the protein CSASRGLVRRNNEQFF.